This T cell receptor (beta chain) was captured by sequencing in a study of OX40 agonist ivuxolimab in advanced cancers. Regarding the study in general: Ivuxolimab, which targeted the costimulatory receptor OX40 (CD134), was an agonistic, fully human IgG2 monoclonal antibody. In the dose-escalation cohort, 65% to 90% of patients were male, and the mean age was approximately 60 years, with a range of 23 to 79. The point of sequencing TCRbeta in the periphery was to test whether ivuxolimab changed TCR sequence diversity and drove clonal T-cell expansion. Partial responses occurred in three dose-escalation patients, of whom one had hepatocellular carcinoma and two had cutaneous melanoma. Prior anti-PD-1, anti-PD-L1 or anti-CTLA-4 therapy was permitted, and checkpoint inhibitors had been received by about 44% of dose-escalation patients. The monotherapy dose-escalation portion (N of about 57 patients) of the phase I ivuxolimab trial is reported in the paper. Intravenous ivuxolimab was administered to patients every 2 weeks at six dose levels: 0.01, 0.1, 0.3, 1.5, 3 and 10 mg/kg. Of the 50 or so patients in dose escalation, about 20 had hepatocellular carcinoma, roughly 15 had melanoma, 9 had renal cell carcinoma and 9 had head and neck cancer. Findings and caveats that apply to the study as a whole: In the 0.1-3.0 mg/kg groups, partial responders were among the patients with the lowest normalized peripheral clonal expansion, particularly in CD8+ T cells. After ivuxolimab, CD8+ T cells had more expanded clones than CD4+ T cells on average. Low levels of normalized T-cell clonal expansion were also seen in some patients who did not respond. At doses of 0.1 to 3.0 mg/kg, clonal expansion of both CD4+ and CD8+ blood T cells was observed from baseline to week 6. The antigen specificity of the clonally expanded peripheral T cells was not determined.

Patients with autoimmune disease history or receiving systemic immunosuppression were excluded from the trial. In every dose cohort, peripheral blood was drawn for TCR sequencing at baseline, cycle 4 day 1, and cycle 7 day 1. The samples were drawn from a first-in-human, open-label, multicenter phase I dose-escalation trial of ivuxolimab. Adults with locally advanced or metastatic melanoma, renal cell, hepatocellular, or head and neck squamous cell carcinoma were enrolled in the trial. Before TCR sequencing, CD4+ T cells and CD8+ T cells were sorted from peripheral blood as separate populations. Genomic DNA was extracted from sorted cells for sequencing of the TCRbeta CDR3 region. TCRbeta CDR3 regions were sequenced using the immunoSEQ Assay. The clones in this table, taken by TCRdb from immuneACCESS, are in-frame only. Not every clone is retained; where verified, under half of the shortfall comes from an unresolved V gene, and the cause of the rest is unknown. Recorded for this sample are about 42,000 clones; around 90% of them occurred a single time. Over 5.5% of the sample is held by the ten biggest clonotypes.

To note about this clone: Its antigen is currently not known. Per-nucleotide qualities are absent, and no much larger clonotype sits a single base away.

V is cut by 5 bases and J by 8 bases, and the space between the germline ends is 12 bases. The CDR3 starts with the cysteine, ends with the phenylalanine, and has 13 residues. Just CDR3 DNA is preserved here, 39 bases in frame from base 1. In the germline V gene (reference sequence), CDR1 corresponds to LNHDA and CDR2 to SQIVND. The V and J genes are TRBV19 and TRBJ1-4; the best D guess is TRBD1, with 6 bases matching. The origin of this receptor is an adult with an advanced solid tumor such as melanoma, head and neck, liver or kidney cancer. Sample: CD4+ or CD8+ T cells sorted from blood, taken in a trial of the OX40 agonist ivuxolimab. The DNA is as follows: TGTGCCAGTAGTGACACAGGGCGGGAAAAACTGTTTTTT. Its amino acids are CASSDTGREKLFF.